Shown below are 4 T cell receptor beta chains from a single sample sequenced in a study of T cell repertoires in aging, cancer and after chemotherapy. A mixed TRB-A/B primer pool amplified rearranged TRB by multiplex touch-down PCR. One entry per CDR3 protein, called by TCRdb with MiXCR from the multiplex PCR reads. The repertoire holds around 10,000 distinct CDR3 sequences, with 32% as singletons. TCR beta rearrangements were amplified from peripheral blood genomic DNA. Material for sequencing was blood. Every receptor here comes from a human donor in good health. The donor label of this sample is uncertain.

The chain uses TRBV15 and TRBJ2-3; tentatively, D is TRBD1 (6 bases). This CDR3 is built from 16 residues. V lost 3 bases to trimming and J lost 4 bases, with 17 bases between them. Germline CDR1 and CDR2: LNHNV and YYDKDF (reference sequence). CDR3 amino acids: CATSRTQGSGADTQYF. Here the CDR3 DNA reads TGTGCCACCAGCAGGACTCAGGGGTCCGGGGCAGATACGCAGTATTTT.

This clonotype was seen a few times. CDR3 bases: TGTGCCAGCAGAGGACAGGGCCATTCACCCCTCCACTTT. This encodes CASRGQGHSPLHF. The genes are TRBV6-5 and TRBJ1-6; 8 bases agree with TRBD1. The CDR3 sequence is 13 residues long. The junction had 3 bases not matched to a gene; V was cut back by 6 bases and J by 8 bases. Germline V gene data show CDR1 as MNHEY and CDR2 as SVGAGI.

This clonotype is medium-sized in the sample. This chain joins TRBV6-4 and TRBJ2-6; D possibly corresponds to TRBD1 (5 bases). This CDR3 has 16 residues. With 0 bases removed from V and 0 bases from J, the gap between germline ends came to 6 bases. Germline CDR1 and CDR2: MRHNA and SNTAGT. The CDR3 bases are TGTGCCAGCAGTGACTCGGACAACTCTGGGGCCAACGTCCTGACTTTC. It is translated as CASSDSDNSGANVLTF.

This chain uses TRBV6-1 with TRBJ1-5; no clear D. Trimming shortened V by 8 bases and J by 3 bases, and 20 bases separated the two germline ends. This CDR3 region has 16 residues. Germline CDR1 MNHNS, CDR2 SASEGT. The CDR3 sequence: CASLPSHTLANQPQHF. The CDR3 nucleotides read TGTGCCAGCCTCCCGTCACATACCTTGGCCAATCAGCCCCAGCATTTT.